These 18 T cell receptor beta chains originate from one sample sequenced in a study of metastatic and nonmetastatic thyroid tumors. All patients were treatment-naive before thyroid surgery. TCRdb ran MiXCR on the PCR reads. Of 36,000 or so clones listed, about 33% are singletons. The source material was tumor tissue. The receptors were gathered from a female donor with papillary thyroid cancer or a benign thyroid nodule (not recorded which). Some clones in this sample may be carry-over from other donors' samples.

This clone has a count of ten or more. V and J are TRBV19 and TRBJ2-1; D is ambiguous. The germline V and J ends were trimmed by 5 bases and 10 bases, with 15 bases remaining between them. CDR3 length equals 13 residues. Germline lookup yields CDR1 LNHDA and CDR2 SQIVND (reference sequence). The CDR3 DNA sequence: TGTGCCAGTAGTGCAACAGTCGGGTACGAGCAGTTCTTC. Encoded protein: CASSATVGYEQFF.

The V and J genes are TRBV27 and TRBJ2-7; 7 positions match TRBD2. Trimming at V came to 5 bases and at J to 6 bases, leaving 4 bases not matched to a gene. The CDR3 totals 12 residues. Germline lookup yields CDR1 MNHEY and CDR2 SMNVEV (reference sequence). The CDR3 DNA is TGTGCCAGCAGTCGTGCTAGCGGCGAGCAGTACTTC. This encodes CASSRASGEQYF.

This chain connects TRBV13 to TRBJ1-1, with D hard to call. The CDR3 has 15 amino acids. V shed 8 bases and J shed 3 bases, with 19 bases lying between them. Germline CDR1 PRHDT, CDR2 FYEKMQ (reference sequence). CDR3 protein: CASRNLYVRDTEAFF. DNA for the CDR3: TGTGCCAGCCGCAACCTATACGTTAGGGACACTGAAGCTTTCTTT.

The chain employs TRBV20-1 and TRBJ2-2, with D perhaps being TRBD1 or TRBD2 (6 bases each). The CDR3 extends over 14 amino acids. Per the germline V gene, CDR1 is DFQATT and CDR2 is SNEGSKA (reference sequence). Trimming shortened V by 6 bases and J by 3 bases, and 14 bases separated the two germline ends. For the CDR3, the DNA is TGCAGTGCGATCGGAGGGGGTTACACCGGGGAGCTGTTTTTT. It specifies CSAIGGGYTGELFF.

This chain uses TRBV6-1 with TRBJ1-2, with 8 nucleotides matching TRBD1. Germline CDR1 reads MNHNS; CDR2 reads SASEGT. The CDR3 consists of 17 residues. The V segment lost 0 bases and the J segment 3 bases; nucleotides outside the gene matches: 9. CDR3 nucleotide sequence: TGTGCCAGCAGTGAAGCGAAGGGACAGGACTACTACTATGGCTACACCTTC. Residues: CASSEAKGQDYYYGYTF.

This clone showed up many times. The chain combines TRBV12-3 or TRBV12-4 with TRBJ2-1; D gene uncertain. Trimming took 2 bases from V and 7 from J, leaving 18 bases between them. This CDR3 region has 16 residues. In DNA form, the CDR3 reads TGTGCCAGCAGTTTACGCGAGACCCTCCTGAGGAATGAGCAGTTCTTC. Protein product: CASSLRETLLRNEQFF.

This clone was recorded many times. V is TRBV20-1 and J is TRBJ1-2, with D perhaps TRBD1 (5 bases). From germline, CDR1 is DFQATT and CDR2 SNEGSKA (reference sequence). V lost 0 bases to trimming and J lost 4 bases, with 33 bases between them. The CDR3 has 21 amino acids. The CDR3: CSARDSFFRLVGGGDLYGYTF. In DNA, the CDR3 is TGCAGTGCTAGAGATTCGTTTTTTCGGCTGGTGGGCGGGGGAGATCTCTATGGCTACACCTTC.

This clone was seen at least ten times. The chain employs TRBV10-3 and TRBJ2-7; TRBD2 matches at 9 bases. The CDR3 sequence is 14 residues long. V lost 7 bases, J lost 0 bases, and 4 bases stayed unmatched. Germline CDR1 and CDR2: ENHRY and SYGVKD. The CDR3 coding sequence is TGTGCCATCAATAGCGGGGGAAGCTCCTACGAGCAGTACTTC. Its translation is CAINSGGSSYEQYF.

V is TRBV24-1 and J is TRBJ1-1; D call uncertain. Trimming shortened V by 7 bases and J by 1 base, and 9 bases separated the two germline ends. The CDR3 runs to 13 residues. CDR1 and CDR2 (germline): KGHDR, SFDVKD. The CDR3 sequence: CATRNTWNTEAFF. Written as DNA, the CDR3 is TGTGCCACCAGAAATACCTGGAACACTGAAGCTTTCTTT.

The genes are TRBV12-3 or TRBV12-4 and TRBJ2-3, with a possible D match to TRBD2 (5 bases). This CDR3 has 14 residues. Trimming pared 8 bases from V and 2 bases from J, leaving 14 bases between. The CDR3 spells CASHAGLYTDTQYF. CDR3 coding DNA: TGTGCCAGCCACGCGGGCCTTTACACAGATACGCAGTATTTT.

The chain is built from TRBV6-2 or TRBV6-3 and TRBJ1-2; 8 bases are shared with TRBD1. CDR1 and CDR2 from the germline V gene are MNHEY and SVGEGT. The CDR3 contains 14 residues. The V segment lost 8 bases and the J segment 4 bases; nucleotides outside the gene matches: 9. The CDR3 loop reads CASYRTGWTYGYTF. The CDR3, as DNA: TGTGCCAGCTACAGGACAGGGTGGACCTATGGCTACACCTTC.

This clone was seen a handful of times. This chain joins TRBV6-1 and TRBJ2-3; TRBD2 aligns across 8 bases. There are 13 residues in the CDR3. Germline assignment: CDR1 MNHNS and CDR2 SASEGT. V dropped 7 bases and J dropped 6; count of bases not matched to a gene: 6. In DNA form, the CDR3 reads TGTGCCAGCAATCAGCGGGAGAGGGATACGCAGTATTTT. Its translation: CASNQRERDTQYF.

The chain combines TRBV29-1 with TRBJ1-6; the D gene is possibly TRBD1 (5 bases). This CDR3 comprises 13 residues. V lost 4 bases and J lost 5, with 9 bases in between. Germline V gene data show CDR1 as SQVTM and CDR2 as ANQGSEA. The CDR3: CSVAQVNNSPLHF. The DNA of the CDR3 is TGCAGCGTTGCACAGGTGAATAATTCACCCCTCCACTTT. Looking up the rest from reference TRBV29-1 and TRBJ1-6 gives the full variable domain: SAVISQKPSRDICQRGTSLTIQCQVDSQVTMMFWYRQQPGQSLTLIATANQGSEATYESGFVIDKFPISRPNLTFSTLTVSNMSPEDSSIYLCSVAQVNNSPLHFGNGTRLTVT.

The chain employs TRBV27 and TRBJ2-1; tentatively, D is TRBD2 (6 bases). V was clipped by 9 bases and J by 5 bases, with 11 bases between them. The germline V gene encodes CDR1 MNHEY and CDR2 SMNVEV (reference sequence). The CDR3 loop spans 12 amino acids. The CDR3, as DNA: TGTGCCAGTCGAGGAGGGGACAATGAGCAGTTCTTC. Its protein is CASRGGDNEQFF.

CDR3 in DNA: TGTGCCAGTAGGGGACAGGGGGTGGGCGAGCAGTACTTC. Translating it yields CASRGQGVGEQYF. The chain links TRBV11-2 to TRBJ2-7; 11 positions match TRBD1. Germline V gene data show CDR1 as SGHAT and CDR2 as FQNNGV. This CDR3 has 13 amino acids. V lost 9 bases and J lost 6; bases outside the gene matches: 7. The full variable domain, its missing parts supplied by reference TRBV11-2 and TRBJ2-7, is EAGVAQSPRYKIIEKRQSVAFWCNPISGHATLYWYQQILGQGPKLLIQFQNNGVVDDSQLPKDRFSAERLKGVDSTLKIQPAKLEDSAVYLCASRGQGVGEQYFGPGTRLTVT.

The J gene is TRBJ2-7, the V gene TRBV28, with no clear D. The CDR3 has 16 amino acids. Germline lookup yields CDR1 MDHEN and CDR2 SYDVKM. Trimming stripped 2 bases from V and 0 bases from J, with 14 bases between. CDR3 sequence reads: CASSLNRRISSYEQYF. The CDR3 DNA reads TGTGCCAGCAGTTTAAACCGGCGGATCTCCTCCTACGAGCAGTACTTC.

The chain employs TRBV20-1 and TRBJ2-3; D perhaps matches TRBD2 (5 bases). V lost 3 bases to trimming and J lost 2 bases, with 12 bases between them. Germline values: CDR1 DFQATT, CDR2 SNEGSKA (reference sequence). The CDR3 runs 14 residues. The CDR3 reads CSASWRMVTDTQYF. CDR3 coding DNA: TGCAGTGCTAGTTGGAGGATGGTCACAGATACGCAGTATTTT.

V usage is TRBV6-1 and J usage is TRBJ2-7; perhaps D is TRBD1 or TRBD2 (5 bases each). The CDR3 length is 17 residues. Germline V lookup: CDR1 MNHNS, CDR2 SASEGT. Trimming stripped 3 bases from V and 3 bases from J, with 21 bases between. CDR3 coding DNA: TGTGCCAGCAGTGATGGATGGGTCGGTGAGGGGATCTACGAGCAGTACTTC. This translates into CASSDGWVGEGIYEQYF.